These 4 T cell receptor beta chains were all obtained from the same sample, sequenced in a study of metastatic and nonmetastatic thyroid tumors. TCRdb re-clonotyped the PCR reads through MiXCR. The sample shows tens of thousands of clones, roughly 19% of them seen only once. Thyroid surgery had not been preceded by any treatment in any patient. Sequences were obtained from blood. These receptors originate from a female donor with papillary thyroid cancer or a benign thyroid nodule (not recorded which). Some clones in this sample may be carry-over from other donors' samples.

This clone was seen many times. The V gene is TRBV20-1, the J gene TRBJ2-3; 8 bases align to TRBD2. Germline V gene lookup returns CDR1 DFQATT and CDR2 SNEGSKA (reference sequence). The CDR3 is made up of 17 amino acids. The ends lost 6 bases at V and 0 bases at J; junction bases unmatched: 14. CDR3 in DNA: TGCAGTGCCTCCCCGGGAGGGGGAGGGGGTAGCACAGATACGCAGTATTTT. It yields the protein CSASPGGGGGSTDTQYF.

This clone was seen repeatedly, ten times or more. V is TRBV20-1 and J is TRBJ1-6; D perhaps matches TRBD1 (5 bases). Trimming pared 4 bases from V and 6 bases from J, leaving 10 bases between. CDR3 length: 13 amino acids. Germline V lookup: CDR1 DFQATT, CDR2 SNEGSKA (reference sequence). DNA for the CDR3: TGCAGTGCTATAGGACAAATTAATTCACCCCTCCACTTT. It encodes CSAIGQINSPLHF.

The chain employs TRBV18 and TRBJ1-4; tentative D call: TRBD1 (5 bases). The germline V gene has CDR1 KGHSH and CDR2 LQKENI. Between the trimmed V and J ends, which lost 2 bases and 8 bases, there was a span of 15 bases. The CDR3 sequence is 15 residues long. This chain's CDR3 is CASSPSKGLEEKLFF. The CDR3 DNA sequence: TGTGCCAGCTCACCAAGTAAGGGGCTAGAGGAAAAACTGTTTTTT.

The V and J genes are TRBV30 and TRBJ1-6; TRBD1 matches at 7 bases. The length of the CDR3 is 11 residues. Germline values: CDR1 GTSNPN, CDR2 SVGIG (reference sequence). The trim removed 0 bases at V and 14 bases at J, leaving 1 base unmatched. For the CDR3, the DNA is TGTGCCTGGAGTGTAGGGGGCGCCCTCCACTTT. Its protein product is CAWSVGGALHF.